The 18 T cell receptor beta chains reported below all come from one sample, sequenced in a study of cytomegalovirus exposure and HLA in healthy donors. The PCR used 60 Vbeta and 13 Jbeta primers. This table comes from immunoSEQ multiplex PCR, and its TCRdb copy is limited to in-frame clones, with some not included. This sample yields about 82,000 clones, of which roughly 88% are seen a single time; approximately 17% belongs to the top ten. The sample taken for sequencing was PBMCs. The receptor source for this set is a man in his 70s in good health and CMV-seropositive.

The chain recombines TRBV9 with TRBJ2-5; weak D call: TRBD2 (6 bases). The CDR3 is 13 amino acids. Trimming pared 3 bases from V and 2 bases from J, leaving 8 bases between. Germline V gene data show CDR1 as SGDLS and CDR2 as YYNGEE. As DNA, the CDR3 is TGTGCCAGCAGCGGGGGACTTCAAGAGACCCAGTACTTC. Protein sequence: CASSGGLQETQYF. Drawing the rest from reference TRBV9 and TRBJ2-5, the complete variable domain is DSGVTQTPKHLITATGQRVTLRCSPRSGDLSVYWYQQSLDQGLQFLIQYYNGEERAKGNILERFSAQQFPDLHSELNLSSLELGDSALYFCASSGGLQETQYFGPGTRLLVL.

This clone has only a few counts. This rearrangement joins TRBV19 to TRBJ1-5, with 9 nucleotides matching TRBD1. With V trimmed by 4 bases and J by 4 bases, 5 bases remained unmatched. CDR1 and CDR2 (germline): LNHDA, SQIVND (reference sequence). CDR3 length: 15 residues. The CDR3 DNA follows: TGTGCCAGTAGTACAGGGACAGGGTCAAATCAGCCCCAGCATTTT. Its translation is CASSTGTGSNQPQHF.

This clone was detected only a few times. The rearrangement links TRBV5-6 to TRBJ1-2, with D maybe TRBD1 (5 bases). Germline V gives CDR1 SGHDT, CDR2 YYEEEE. Trimming left V 5 bases short and J 4 bases short, with 12 bases between. The CDR3 loop spans 13 amino acids. As DNA, the CDR3 is TGTGCCAGCAGTCTTCCGGGGGGCTATGGCTACACCTTC. This gives the protein CASSLPGGYGYTF.

The CDR3 nucleotides read TGTGCCAGCAGCCCACAGGGGGAATCGGTTCGCGAGCAGTACTTC. Translating gives CASSPQGESVREQYF. The chain is built from TRBV11-1 and TRBJ2-7, with TRBD1 identical over 8 bases. After removal of 5 bases from V and 6 bases from J, the junction contained 12 bases not matched to a gene. Germline CDR1 and CDR2: SGHAT and FQDESV (reference sequence). This CDR3 spans 15 amino acids.

The chain links TRBV29-1 to TRBJ2-3, with TRBD1 as a possible D gene (5 bases). The CDR3 has 14 residues. The germline gives CDR1 SQVTM, CDR2 ANQGSEA. V shed 5 bases and J shed 0 bases, with 12 bases lying between them. The CDR3 is CSVSTGSSTDTQYF. The CDR3, as DNA: TGCAGCGTTTCTACAGGTTCTAGCACAGATACGCAGTATTTT.

The rearrangement uses TRBV5-4 and TRBJ2-7, with 14 positions matching TRBD2. V lost 0 bases, J lost 4 bases, and 3 bases stayed unmatched. The CDR3 has 16 residues. CDR1 and CDR2 from the germline V gene are SGHNT and YYREEE (reference sequence). As DNA, the CDR3 is TGTGCCAGCAGCTTGGGGGGACTAGCGGGAGATTACGAGCAGTACTTC. This codes for CASSLGGLAGDYEQYF.

V is TRBV6-1 and J is TRBJ1-2; D might be TRBD1 (5 bases). The CDR3 contains 13 residues. CDR1 is MNHNS, CDR2 SASEGT, per germline. V lost 6 bases to trimming and J lost 0 bases, with 8 bases between them. CDR3 nucleotide sequence: TGTGCCAGCAGACAGGAGACTAACTATGGCTACACCTTC. It encodes CASRQETNYGYTF.

The rearrangement uses TRBV6-5 and TRBJ1-5; 7 nucleotides line up with TRBD1. Trimming cost V 6 bases and J 4 bases; bases outside gene matches: 3. The CDR3 length is 13 residues. Germline lookup yields CDR1 MNHEY and CDR2 SVGAGI. CDR3 in amino acids: CASSTQGNQPQHF. For the CDR3, the DNA is TGTGCCAGCAGCACACAGGGGAATCAGCCCCAGCATTTT.

V gene TRBV7-9 combines with J gene TRBJ2-3, with 10 bases aligning to TRBD1. Trimming took 5 bases from V and 3 from J; bases not matched to a gene: 5. CDR1 is SEHNR and CDR2 is FQNEAQ in the germline V gene (reference sequence). This CDR3 spans 15 amino acids. For the CDR3, the DNA is TGTGCCAGCAGCACAACGGGACAGGGGACAGATACGCAGTATTTT. Its protein product is CASSTTGQGTDTQYF.

The chain joins TRBV5-1 to TRBJ2-5; weak D call: TRBD1 (5 bases). Germline-derived CDR1 and CDR2 are SGHRS and YFSETQ. CDR3 length equals 17 residues. V was cut by 0 bases and J by 0 bases, with 15 bases left in between. The CDR3 is CASSLGGHLPNQETQYF. Here the CDR3 DNA reads TGCGCCAGCAGCTTGGGGGGCCATCTGCCCAACCAAGAGACCCAGTACTTC.

The chain joins TRBV4-3 to TRBJ2-1; 10 bases match TRBD2. The germline gives CDR1 LGHNA, CDR2 YSLEER. V shed 0 bases and J 4 bases; nucleotides not matched to a gene: 3. CDR3 length: 16 amino acids. CDR3 sequence: CASSQDRAGGYNEQFF. The CDR3 nucleotides read TGCGCCAGCAGCCAAGATAGAGCGGGGGGGTACAATGAGCAGTTCTTC.

This clone was counted between two and nine times. The V gene is TRBV6-1, the J gene TRBJ2-7; D is perhaps TRBD2 (6 bases). This CDR3 region has 17 residues. V was cut by 2 bases and J by 2 bases, with 19 bases left in between. The V gene's germline CDR1 is MNHNS and CDR2 SASEGT. The CDR3 DNA follows: TGTGCCAGCAGTGAACCGATGGGGCGGGGACGAGCCTACGAGCAGTACTTC. Translating it yields CASSEPMGRGRAYEQYF.

The chain combines TRBV15 with TRBJ1-2; TRBD1 might be the D (5 bases). Germline V lookup: CDR1 LNHNV, CDR2 YYDKDF (reference sequence). Trimming pared 0 bases from V and 4 bases from J, leaving 9 bases between. This CDR3 comprises 14 residues. The CDR3 is CATSRDPQGYGYTF. Written as DNA, the CDR3 is TGTGCCACCAGCAGAGATCCCCAGGGCTATGGCTACACCTTC.

This sequence joins TRBV29-1 and TRBJ2-3, with D possibly being TRBD2 (5 bases). Germline lookup yields CDR1 SQVTM and CDR2 ANQGSEA. The length of the CDR3 is 13 residues. V shed 3 bases and J shed 8 bases, with 15 bases lying between them. For the CDR3, the DNA is TGCAGCGTTGATGAGGGCCGCCGCGGTACGCAGTATTTT. Protein sequence: CSVDEGRRGTQYF.

This chain links TRBV4-3 with TRBJ1-6, with D uncertain. V lost 0 bases to trimming and J lost 6 bases, with 12 bases between them. CDR3 length: 16 residues. The germline gives CDR1 LGHNA, CDR2 YSLEER. The CDR3 loop is CASSQDYQERNSPLHF. Here the CDR3 DNA reads TGCGCCAGCAGCCAAGATTACCAGGAACGTAATTCACCCCTCCACTTT.

CDR3 coding DNA: TGTGCCAGCAGTGACCCGGGGAGTAAAACCCCATACGAGCAGTACTTC. It codes for CASSDPGSKTPYEQYF. The V and J genes are TRBV6-1 and TRBJ2-7; TRBD2 might be the D (5 bases). The ends were cut back, 3 bases at V and 4 bases at J, with 19 bases in the middle. CDR1 MNHNS and CDR2 SASEGT come from the germline V gene. The CDR3 totals 16 residues.

CDR3 DNA: TGTGCCACCCTAGTTGGCACAGGGCTCTATGGCTACACCTTC. It specifies CATLVGTGLYGYTF. This rearrangement joins TRBV6-5 to TRBJ1-2, with a weak D call TRBD1 (6 bases). Germline CDR1 reads MNHEY; CDR2 reads SVGAGI. CDR3 length: 14 amino acids. V dropped 10 bases and J dropped 4 bases, with 19 bases sitting between them.

The chain combines TRBV15 with TRBJ1-3; TRBD1 is a possible D gene (6 bases). The V gene lost 7 bases and the J gene lost 8 bases, with 18 bases spanning the gap. CDR3 length: 14 amino acids. Germline values: CDR1 LNHNV, CDR2 YYDKDF (reference sequence). In nucleotides, the CDR3 is TGTGCCACCAAAAGGGACACCCCCGGGGACACCATATATTTT. Translating gives CATKRDTPGDTIYF.